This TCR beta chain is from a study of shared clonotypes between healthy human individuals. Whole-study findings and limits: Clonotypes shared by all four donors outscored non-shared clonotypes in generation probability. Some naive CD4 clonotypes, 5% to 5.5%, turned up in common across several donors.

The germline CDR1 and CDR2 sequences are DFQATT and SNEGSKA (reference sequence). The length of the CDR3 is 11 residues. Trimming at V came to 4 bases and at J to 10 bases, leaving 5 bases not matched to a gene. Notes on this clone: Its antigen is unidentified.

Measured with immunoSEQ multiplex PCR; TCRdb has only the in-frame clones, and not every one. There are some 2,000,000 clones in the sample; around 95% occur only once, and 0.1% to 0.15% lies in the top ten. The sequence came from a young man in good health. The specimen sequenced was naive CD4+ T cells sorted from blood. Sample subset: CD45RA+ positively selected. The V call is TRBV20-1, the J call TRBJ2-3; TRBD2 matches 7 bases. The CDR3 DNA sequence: TGCAGTGCTATTGCGGGAGAGGCGCAGTATTTT. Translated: CSAIAGEAQYF.